These 24 T cell receptor beta chains share one sample of origin, sequenced in a study of T cell repertoires in cytomegalovirus infection. What these receptors recognize is not known. TCRdb re-called the reads with MiXCR, one entry per CDR3 protein. The table records approximately 1,000,000 distinct CDR3 sequences, roughly a third of them present only once. The sample in question was cultured CD8+ T cells from PBMCs, obtained from culture after CMV antigen stimulation. These TCRs come from a human donor in good health (CMV status not recorded). Some clones in this sample may be carry-over from other donors' samples.

This clonotype showed up many times. The CDR3 nucleotides read TGTGCCAGCACTTTAGGACTAGCTAAGTACCAAGAGACCCAGTACTTC. This encodes CASTLGLAKYQETQYF. This chain uses TRBV7-6 with TRBJ2-5; 8 bases align to TRBD2. V was clipped by 7 bases and J by 0 bases; unmatched bases: 10. The CDR3 spans 16 residues. CDR1 is SGHVS and CDR2 is FNYEAQ in the germline V gene.

This clonotype has just a few counts. The rearrangement links TRBV6-2 or TRBV6-3 to TRBJ2-2, with D possibly TRBD2 on 6 matching bases. The CDR3 length is 18 residues. CDR1 MNHEY and CDR2 SVGEGT come from the germline V gene. V lost 6 bases to trimming and J lost 5 bases, with 25 bases between them. The DNA for the CDR3 is TGTGCCAGCAGCATCCCGGGGGATGCAATTAAGCTGACCGGGGAGCTGTTTTTT. Translation gives CASSIPGDAIKLTGELFF.

This clonotype was seen more than once but under ten times. The chain links TRBV28 to TRBJ2-7; 9 nucleotides match TRBD1. The CDR3 runs to 14 residues. Germline V gene sequence: CDR1 MDHEN, CDR2 SYDVKM. With 6 bases clipped from V and 4 bases from J, the junction kept 7 bases outside the gene matches. The CDR3 bases are TGTGCCAGCAGGACCGGGACAGGGATTTACGAGCAGTACGTC. It translates to CASRTGTGIYEQYV.

This chain joins TRBV20-1 and TRBJ2-1, with 12 bases identical to TRBD2. Germline CDR1 DFQATT, CDR2 SNEGSKA (reference sequence). The CDR3 contains 17 residues. V lost 1 base, J lost 8 bases, and 12 bases stayed unmatched. The CDR3 DNA reads TGCAGTGCTAGAGGACTAGCGGGGGCTGGGGTGGAACATGAGCAGTTCTTC. Translated: CSARGLAGAGVEHEQFF.

The chain has TRBV7-6 and TRBJ2-7; TRBD2 aligns across 13 bases. The CDR3 spans 17 residues. V trimming: 5 bases; J trimming: 1 base; junction bases outside the gene matches: 8. Germline loops: CDR1 SGHVS, CDR2 FNYEAQ. In DNA form, the CDR3 reads TGTGCCAGCAGCCTTTTTACTAGCGGGGGGGCATCCTACGAGCAGTACTTC. Its translation is CASSLFTSGGASYEQYF. The variable domain in full, with the rest retrieved from reference TRBV7-6 and TRBJ2-7, is GAGVSQSPRYKVTKRGQDVALRCDPISGHVSLYWYRQALGQGPEFLTYFNYEAQQDKSGLPNDRFSAERPEGSISTLTIQRTEQRDSAMYRCASSLFTSGGASYEQYFGPGTRLTVT.

The V and J genes are TRBV7-9 and TRBJ2-2, with D perhaps TRBD1 (6 bases). CDR1 SEHNR and CDR2 FQNEAQ come from the germline V gene (reference sequence). Deletions cut 8 bases from V and 1 base from J, with 11 bases between. The CDR3 length is 14 residues. CDR3 sequence: CASPTTGNTGELFF. As DNA, the CDR3 is TGTGCCAGCCCCACGACAGGGAACACCGGGGAGCTGTTTTTT.

The chain is built from TRBV14 and TRBJ2-4; 13 nucleotides agree with TRBD2. This CDR3 has 17 amino acids. The V gene end was trimmed by 4 bases and the J gene end by 6 bases; junction bases not matched to a gene: 9. Germline V lookup: CDR1 SGHDN, CDR2 FVKESK. The CDR3 spells CASSPRTSGGFRNIQYF. The CDR3 DNA reads TGTGCCAGCAGCCCCCGGACTAGCGGGGGTTTTAGAAACATTCAGTACTTC.

This chain uses TRBV6-2 or TRBV6-3 with TRBJ2-2; D remains ambiguous. CDR3 length: 16 amino acids. V lost 2 bases and J 0 bases, leaving 10 bases between the germline ends. Per the germline V gene, CDR1 is MNHEY and CDR2 is SVGEGT. The CDR3 DNA sequence: TGTGCCAGCAGTTACGAGAGCCTCGCGAACACCGGGGAGCTGTTTTTT. Translated: CASSYESLANTGELFF.

This clonotype showed up many times. J is TRBJ2-5 and V is TRBV20-1; D uncertain. The CDR3 consists of 13 residues. Trimming cost V 3 bases and J 2 bases, with 10 bases left between them. Germline V CDR1 and CDR2: DFQATT, SNEGSKA (reference sequence). In DNA, the CDR3 is TGCAGTGCTAGTGTCCGGGTACAAGAGACCCAGTACTTC. Amino acids: CSASVRVQETQYF.

This clonotype was seen a handful of times. The rearrangement links TRBV4-1 to TRBJ2-5, with D maybe TRBD2 (6 bases). The CDR3 extends over 15 amino acids. CDR1 is MGHRA, CDR2 YSYEKL, per germline. Trimming took 3 bases from V and 2 from J, leaving 13 bases between them. The CDR3 is CASSHGAREQETQYF. The CDR3 DNA follows: TGCGCCAGCAGCCACGGTGCACGGGAGCAAGAGACCCAGTACTTC.

CDR3 residues: CASSLVAGRQETQYF. The CDR3 bases are TGCGCCAGCAGCTTAGTCGCAGGGCGACAAGAGACCCAGTACTTC. The gene calls are TRBV5-1 and TRBJ2-5, with TRBD1 as a possible D gene (5 bases). This CDR3 has 15 amino acids. CDR1 and CDR2 from the germline V gene are SGHRS and YFSETQ. The V and J ends lost 2 bases and 2 bases respectively, with 13 bases between them. The full variable domain, in which reference TRBV5-1 and TRBJ2-5 provide the parts outside the CDR3, is KAGVTQTPRYLIKTRGQQVTLSCSPISGHRSVSWYQQTPGQGLQFLFEYFSETQRNKGNFPGRFSGRQFSNSRSEMNVSTLELGDSALYLCASSLVAGRQETQYFGPGTRLLVL.

This clonotype was seen many times. V usage is TRBV7-9 and J usage is TRBJ1-4; 8 nucleotides line up with TRBD1. Trimming removed 3 bases from V and 6 bases from J; junction bases left unmatched: 3. This CDR3 comprises 14 residues. Germline V CDR1 and CDR2: SEHNR, FQNEAQ (reference sequence). The CDR3 sequence is CASSLTGADEKLFF. The CDR3 DNA reads TGTGCCAGCAGCTTGACAGGGGCAGATGAAAAACTGTTTTTT.

V is TRBV6-5 and J is TRBJ2-7; D uncertain. The CDR3 loop spans 15 amino acids. Germline-derived CDR1 and CDR2 are MNHEY and SVGAGI. Trimming removed 2 bases from V and 3 bases from J, with 14 bases in between. This chain's CDR3 is CASSYGPDPYYEQYV. CDR3 sequence (DNA): TGTGCCAGCAGTTACGGGCCGGATCCTTACTACGAGCAGTACGTC.

Written as DNA, the CDR3 is TGCGCCAGCACCGAGGGACCGAGCTCCTACAATGAGCAGTTCTTC. Translation: CASTEGPSSYNEQFF. J is TRBJ2-1 and V is TRBV5-1; D is possibly TRBD1 or TRBD2 (5 bases each). The germline gives CDR1 SGHRS, CDR2 YFSETQ. The V and J ends lost 6 bases and 0 bases respectively, with 13 bases between them. The CDR3 consists of 15 residues.

The genes are TRBV6-5 and TRBJ1-1; tentative D call: TRBD1 (6 bases). The CDR3 is 12 residues long. The ends were cut back, 8 bases at V and 4 bases at J, with 11 bases in the middle. Per the germline V gene, CDR1 is MNHEY and CDR2 is SVGAGI. DNA of the CDR3: TGTGCCAGCCTTAAGGGGGGCACTGAAGCTTTCTTT. It yields the protein CASLKGGTEAFF.

The chain has TRBV7-9 and TRBJ2-7, with D perhaps TRBD1 (6 bases). This CDR3 region has 15 residues. CDR1 SEHNR and CDR2 FQNEAQ come from the germline V gene (reference sequence). The ends were cut back, 3 bases at V and 4 bases at J, with 16 bases in the middle. This CDR3 reads CASSLGFSDRYEQYF. CDR3 bases: TGTGCCAGCAGCTTGGGTTTTAGCGACAGGTACGAGCAGTACTTC.

The sample holds many counts of this clonotype. The chain uses TRBV5-8 and TRBJ2-1; D unclear. V shed 10 bases and J shed 8 bases, with 13 bases lying between them. CDR1 and CDR2 (germline): SGHTS, YDEGEE. The CDR3 is made up of 11 amino acids. The CDR3 DNA is TGTGCCGTACACTTAGGGCATGAGCAGTTCTTC. Residues: CAVHLGHEQFF.

The V and J genes are TRBV6-6 and TRBJ1-2; D gene unclear. The V and J ends lost 6 bases and 4 bases respectively, with 15 bases between them. Germline loops: CDR1 MNHNY, CDR2 SVGAGI (reference sequence). This CDR3 region has 14 residues. The CDR3 is CASSSLAGTYGYTF. In nucleotides, the CDR3 is TGTGCCAGCAGCTCCCTCGCTGGCACCTATGGCTACACCTTC.

This clonotype was detected only a few times. The chain carries TRBV7-2 and TRBJ2-1, with TRBD1 identical over 7 bases. Trimming cost V 10 bases and J 3 bases; bases outside gene matches: 9. CDR1 SGHTA and CDR2 FQGNSA come from the germline V gene. The CDR3 totals 14 residues. The CDR3 loop is CAIYDRDHYNEQFF. CDR3 coding DNA: TGTGCCATTTATGACAGGGATCACTACAATGAGCAGTTCTTC.

V and J are TRBV6-1 and TRBJ1-2; 7 nucleotides match TRBD1. Germline V gene data show CDR1 as MNHNS and CDR2 as SASEGT. The junction had 13 bases not matched to a gene; V was cut back by 6 bases and J by 12 bases. The CDR3 extends over 13 amino acids. The CDR3 protein is CASRRDSSKRDTF. DNA for the CDR3: TGTGCCAGCAGAAGGGACAGCTCCAAACGGGACACCTTC.

The count of this clonotype is one. The J gene is TRBJ1-1, the V gene TRBV19; maybe TRBD1 (6 bases). CDR1 LNHDA and CDR2 SQIVND come from the germline V gene (reference sequence). There are 14 residues in the CDR3. The V gene lost 7 bases and the J gene lost 6 bases, with 18 bases spanning the gap. The CDR3 DNA reads TGTGCCAGTATGCGTGTTCGGGGGGCTGCTGAAGCTTTCTTT. The encoded protein is CASMRVRGAAEAFF.

This clonotype was seen a few times. This chain connects TRBV27 to TRBJ1-1, with a possible D match to TRBD1 (5 bases). Germline CDR1 is MNHEY and CDR2 is SMNVEV (reference sequence). The CDR3 totals 14 residues. The V gene lost 4 bases and the J gene lost 5 bases, with 14 bases spanning the gap. In nucleotides, the CDR3 is TGTGCCAGCAGTTATACACAGGCAGGGACTGAAGCTTTCTTT. Protein product: CASSYTQAGTEAFF.

The CDR3: CASSELLNTGELFF. CDR3 in DNA: TGTGCCAGCAGTGAACTCCTGAACACCGGGGAGCTGTTTTTT. The rearrangement joins TRBV6-1 to TRBJ2-2; no clear D gene. Germline loops: CDR1 MNHNS, CDR2 SASEGT. With 2 bases removed from V and 1 base from J, the gap between germline ends came to 5 bases. This CDR3 comprises 14 residues.

The chain has TRBV4-1 and TRBJ2-7; 9 bases line up with TRBD1. Germline V gene data show CDR1 as MGHRA and CDR2 as YSYEKL. The CDR3 length is 15 residues. After removal of 3 bases from V and 3 bases from J, the junction contained 6 bases not matched to a gene. The DNA of the CDR3 is TGCGCCAGCAGCCATTTGGGGGACAGGGTCTACGAGCAGTACTTC. This codes for CASSHLGDRVYEQYF.